This T cell receptor beta chain stems from a study of CD8 T cells in ankylosing spondylitis. Broader study findings: Seemingly distinctive of ankylosing spondylitis blood was a TCR beta motif formed by eight highly homologous variants. Some of the motif variants had earlier been found in reactive arthritis patients' fluid and blood.

The germline CDR1 and CDR2 sequences are MDHEN and SYDVKM. The CDR3 totals 14 residues. Deletions cut 4 bases from V and 4 bases from J, with 13 bases between. This clonotype has a count of ten or more. Its antigen is as yet unknown. Preparation of TCR beta libraries was done by quantitative 5'-RACE with molecular barcodes. TCRdb reprocessed the 5' RACE reads via MiXCR and lists one record per CDR3 protein. The sample shows about 340,000 distinct CDR3 sequences, around 8% of them seen only once. The TCR comes from a male donor with ankylosing spondylitis. This chain connects TRBV28 to TRBJ1-2; D remains ambiguous. Sequences were obtained from blood, either unsorted or a sorted T cell fraction (not recorded which). CDR3 sequence (DNA): TGTGCCAGCAGTTCCGCGGACCTGAGCTATGGCTACACCTTC. This encodes CASSSADLSYGYTF.